These 24 T cell receptor beta chains share one sample of origin, sequenced in a study of shared clonotypes between healthy human individuals. Method: immunoSEQ multiplex PCR; TCRdb's copy keeps in-frame clones and lacks some. The sample includes about 770,000 clones, 72% seen only once; the top ten take under 2%. The specimen sequenced was memory CD4+ T cells sorted from blood. Sample subset: CD45RA-negative fraction. These receptors were taken from a woman aged 25-40 years in good health.

This chain links TRBV13 with TRBJ2-7, with D possibly called TRBD1 or TRBD2 (5 bases each). Germline CDR1 is PRHDT and CDR2 is FYEKMQ (reference sequence). This CDR3 contains 14 residues. The V end lost 2 bases, the J end lost 2 bases, and 10 bases lay between the germline ends. The CDR3 here is CASSLRGAAYEQYF. CDR3 nucleotide sequence: TGTGCCAGCAGCTTAAGAGGGGCGGCCTACGAGCAGTACTTC.

The V gene is TRBV4-2, the J gene TRBJ2-1, with D hard to call. The V end was cut by 0 bases, the J end by 7 bases, with 16 bases between. Germline-derived CDR1 and CDR2 are LGHNA and YNFKEQ. This CDR3 has 16 amino acids. CDR3 region: CASSQDQTLLGNEQFF. DNA for the CDR3: TGTGCCAGCAGCCAAGATCAAACTCTCCTGGGAAATGAGCAGTTCTTC.

The V call is TRBV15, the J call TRBJ2-5; D is perhaps TRBD1 (6 bases). The assigned J gene may be wrong: the sequence end matches TRBJ2-7 better. There are 14 residues in the CDR3. The germline gives CDR1 LNHNV, CDR2 YYDKDF (reference sequence). DNA for the CDR3: TGTGCCACCAGCAGACCCGGGACACAGGCCGAGCAGTACTTC. It encodes CATSRPGTQAEQYF.

In the case of this clone: It may be a read error: a sequence one base away is much more abundant. The same CDR3 arises from other DNA sequences in this sample as well. The rearrangement uses TRBV25-1 and TRBJ2-6, with D perhaps assigned TRBD1 or TRBD2 (5 bases each). CDR3 length: 14 residues. The germline CDR1 and CDR2 sequences are MGHDK and SYGVNS. For the CDR3, the DNA is TGTGCCAGCAGTTCCTCCCTCGGGGCCAACGTCCTAACTTTC. This encodes CASSSSLGANVLTF.

The chain links TRBV19 to TRBJ2-5; a possible D gene is TRBD2 (5 bases). The CDR3 extends over 15 amino acids. CDR1 is LNHDA, CDR2 SQIVND, per germline (reference sequence). Trimming took off 2 bases at V and 2 bases at J, with 12 bases between the two ends. The CDR3 coding sequence is TGTGCCAGTAGTATAAAAAGACGGGGACAAGAGACCCAGTACTTC. It codes for CASSIKRRGQETQYF.

This clone was counted between two and nine times. V gene TRBV10-1 combines with J gene TRBJ2-1; D may correspond to TRBD1 or TRBD2 (5 bases each). From germline, CDR1 is WNHNN and CDR2 SYGVQD (reference sequence). V lost 6 bases and J lost 4, with 13 bases in between. The CDR3 consists of 14 residues. The CDR3 coding sequence is TGCGCCAGCAGCCAAGGGACGGCGTACAATGAGCAGTTCTTC. Protein product: CASSQGTAYNEQFF.

The chain joins TRBV6-6 to TRBJ2-7; 10 bases are a match to TRBD2. The length of the CDR3 is 14 residues. Per germline, CDR1 MNHNY and CDR2 SVGAGI (reference sequence). Trimming removed 5 bases from V and 4 bases from J; junction bases left unmatched: 5. The CDR3 coding sequence is TGTGCCAGCAGTCAGCGGGAGGGAACGTACGAGCAGTACTTC. Amino acids: CASSQREGTYEQYF.

This clone was seen only a few times. V usage is TRBV9 and J usage is TRBJ1-3; D is unclear. V was shortened by 0 bases and J by 0 bases, with 10 bases between the two germline ends. Germline CDR1 and CDR2: SGDLS and YYNGEE. CDR3 length: 16 amino acids. The CDR3 region has the DNA TGTGCCAGCAGCGTAGACTCCGCGAACTCTGGAAACACCATATATTTT. It translates to CASSVDSANSGNTIYF. The variable domain in full, with the rest retrieved from reference TRBV9 and TRBJ1-3, is DSGVTQTPKHLITATGQRVTLRCSPRSGDLSVYWYQQSLDQGLQFLIQYYNGEERAKGNILERFSAQQFPDLHSELNLSSLELGDSALYFCASSVDSANSGNTIYFGEGSWLTVV.

This clone has just a few counts. The V and J genes are TRBV19 and TRBJ1-2; D is perhaps TRBD1 (6 bases). The CDR3 has 15 residues. V was trimmed by 5 bases and J by 2 bases, leaving 15 bases between them. The V gene's germline CDR1 is LNHDA and CDR2 SQIVND (reference sequence). CDR3 amino acids: CASSRGRGPNYGYTF. The DNA of the CDR3 is TGTGCCAGTAGTCGCGGGCGGGGGCCGAACTATGGCTACACCTTC.

The V and J genes are TRBV18 and TRBJ1-2, with D perhaps TRBD1 (5 bases). V lost 3 bases and J lost 2, with 10 bases in between. The CDR3 totals 14 residues. Germline lookup yields CDR1 KGHSH and CDR2 LQKENI. CDR3 bases: TGTGCCAGCTCACCGGAAAAGGGGAACTATGGCTACACCTTC. Its protein is CASSPEKGNYGYTF.

This clone was seen at least ten times. V gene TRBV28 combines with J gene TRBJ2-1; 11 bases match TRBD2. Trimming removed 4 bases from V and 7 bases from J; junction bases left unmatched: 12. This CDR3 is built from 17 residues. Per germline, CDR1 MDHEN and CDR2 SYDVKM. The CDR3 spells CASSWDLAGGGDNEQFF. CDR3 DNA sequence: TGTGCCAGCAGTTGGGACCTAGCGGGAGGTGGGGATAATGAGCAGTTCTTC.

This clone came up a few times. The J gene is TRBJ2-7, the V gene TRBV19, with unresolved D. The CDR3 consists of 14 residues. Trimming cost V 6 bases and J 2 bases, with 14 bases left between them. Per germline, CDR1 LNHDA and CDR2 SQIVND (reference sequence). The DNA for the CDR3 is TGTGCCAGTAGCCCCCCCGGTTCCGCCTACGAGCAGTACTTC. It yields the protein CASSPPGSAYEQYF. Supplemented by reference TRBV19 and TRBJ2-7, the full variable domain reads DGGITQSPKYLFRKEGQNVTLSCEQNLNHDAMYWYRQDPGQGLRLIYYSQIVNDFQKGDIAEGYSVSREKKESFPLTVTSAQKNPTAFYLCASSPPGSAYEQYFGPGTRLTVT.

The chain is built from TRBV27 and TRBJ1-5; 8 bases agree with TRBD1. Germline V gene sequence: CDR1 MNHEY, CDR2 SMNVEV (reference sequence). This CDR3 is 15 amino acids long. After removal of 6 bases from V and 1 base from J, the junction contained 5 bases not matched to a gene. The CDR3 DNA reads as TGTGCCAGCAGGGACAGGGTGGCCAGCAATCAGCCCCAGCATTTT. Translated: CASRDRVASNQPQHF.

This sequence joins TRBV28 and TRBJ1-5; 9 bases align to TRBD1. The V segment lost 4 bases and the J segment 4 bases; nucleotides outside the gene matches: 5. Per germline, CDR1 MDHEN and CDR2 SYDVKM. The length of the CDR3 is 15 residues. CDR3 sequence: CASSSSGTGNQPQHF. The DNA of the CDR3 is TGTGCCAGCAGTTCCTCCGGGACAGGGAATCAGCCCCAGCATTTT.

The chain employs TRBV7-9 and TRBJ1-5, with D tentatively TRBD1 (5 bases). This CDR3 region has 15 residues. Germline V gives CDR1 SEHNR, CDR2 FQNEAQ (reference sequence). V lost 1 base, J lost 3 bases, and 10 bases lay in between. CDR3 region: CASSLGSGTNQPQHF. In DNA form, the CDR3 reads TGTGCCAGCAGCTTAGGTTCAGGGACCAATCAGCCCCAGCATTTT.

This clone was found a few times. The rearrangement uses TRBV6-1 and TRBJ2-7; TRBD2 agrees at 8 bases. V lost 7 bases, J lost 2 bases, and 7 bases stayed unmatched. Germline-derived CDR1 and CDR2 are MNHNS and SASEGT. The CDR3 is 14 amino acids. CDR3 sequence (DNA): TGTGCCAGCATCCCCGGGACTAGAACCTACGAGCAGTACTTC. This encodes CASIPGTRTYEQYF.

This rearrangement joins TRBV27 to TRBJ2-1, with 7 bases matching TRBD1. The CDR3 is made up of 15 amino acids. The trim removed 2 bases at V and 7 bases at J, leaving 8 bases unmatched. CDR1 is MNHEY, CDR2 SMNVEV, per germline (reference sequence). For the CDR3, the DNA is TGTGCCAGCAGTTTAAGGGGGCTGACAGAAAATGAGCAGTTCTTC. This gives the protein CASSLRGLTENEQFF.

This chain connects TRBV4-1 to TRBJ2-7, with no clear D. The germline V gene encodes CDR1 MGHRA and CDR2 YSYEKL. This CDR3 region has 16 residues. Trimming removed 1 base from V and 6 bases from J, with 19 bases in between. CDR3 sequence (DNA): TGCGCCAGCAGCCAAGCCGCAGGCCGATCAACATCCGAGCAGTACTTC. Its protein is CASSQAAGRSTSEQYF.

The chain recombines TRBV6-8 with TRBJ2-7; possibly TRBD2 for D (6 bases). Germline assignment: CDR1 MNHGY and CDR2 SAAAGT. V was clipped by 8 bases and J by 2 bases, with 10 bases between them. There are 12 residues in the CDR3. This CDR3 reads CASRGSPYEQYF. CDR3 nucleotides: TGTGCCAGCCGGGGGTCGCCCTACGAGCAGTACTTC.

The chain joins TRBV28 to TRBJ2-5, with 7 positions matching TRBD2. CDR3 size: 13 residues. Germline CDR1 MDHEN, CDR2 SYDVKM. V shed 5 bases and J 3 bases; nucleotides not matched to a gene: 3. CDR3 sequence (DNA): TGTGCCAGCAGTCCCGCGGGAGAAGAGACCCAGTACTTC. Translating it yields CASSPAGEETQYF. The entire variable domain, with the rest obtained from reference TRBV28 and TRBJ2-5, is as follows: DVKVTQSSRYLVKRTGEKVFLECVQDMDHENMFWYRQDPGLGLRLIYFSYDVKMKEKGDIPEGYSVSREKKERFSLILESASTNQTSMYLCASSPAGEETQYFGPGTRLLVL.

This clone has only a few counts. The genes are TRBV4-1 and TRBJ1-4, with D unresolved. V lost 0 bases and J 6 bases, leaving 14 bases between the germline ends. The CDR3 runs to 16 residues. Germline assignment: CDR1 MGHRA and CDR2 YSYEKL. CDR3 in amino acids: CASSQDSQGSYEKLFF. The CDR3 DNA reads as TGCGCCAGCAGCCAAGATTCACAAGGGTCATATGAAAAACTGTTTTTT.

The chain is built from TRBV5-4 and TRBJ2-4, with a tentative D call TRBD2 (6 bases). With 3 bases removed from V and 1 base from J, the gap between germline ends came to 17 bases. There are 17 residues in the CDR3. Germline CDR1 and CDR2: SGHNT and YYREEE (reference sequence). The CDR3 is CASSSPSGREAKNIQYF. DNA for the CDR3: TGTGCCAGCAGCTCCCCAAGCGGACGGGAGGCCAAAAACATTCAGTACTTC.

This clone came up once. The rearrangement uses TRBV5-4 and TRBJ2-7, with 10 bases that match TRBD2. This CDR3 contains 16 residues. After removal of 0 bases from V and 2 bases from J, the junction contained 5 bases not matched to a gene. Looked up from germline, CDR1 is SGHNT and CDR2 is YYREEE (reference sequence). CDR3 nucleotide sequence: TGTGCCAGCAGCTTGGCGGCTAGCGGGGGCACCTACGAGCAGTACTTC. This codes for CASSLAASGGTYEQYF.

This clone occurred once. The chain recombines TRBV6-5 with TRBJ1-2, with 11 bases aligning to TRBD1. Germline lookup yields CDR1 MNHEY and CDR2 SVGAGI. The V and J ends lost 5 bases and 8 bases, in that order; junction bases with no gene match: 4. The CDR3 length is 13 residues. The chain's CDR3 is CASSGQGARGYTF. The CDR3 coding sequence is TGTGCCAGCAGTGGACAGGGGGCGCGAGGCTACACCTTC.